The following is a T cell receptor (beta chain) sequence with its context. The junction shows a germline mismatch at one end, possibly a read error. The entry originates in a study of CD8+CD57+ T cells in acquired aplastic anemia. TCR beta VDJ combinations and CDR3 sequences were profiled from genomic DNA. A single record per CDR3 protein comes from TCRdb applying MiXCR to the reads. The data contain a few hundred thousand distinct CDR3 sequences, around 68% of them singletons. Germline V gene sequence: CDR1 SGHVS, CDR2 FQNEAQ. This CDR3 is built from 15 residues. The receptor was isolated from a human donor in good health, serving as a control. The chain employs TRBV7-8 and TRBJ2-7, with D tentatively TRBD1 or TRBD2 (5 bases each). Sequenced material: sorted CD4+, CD8+, or CD8+CD57+ T cells (not recorded which) from PBMCs. The CDR3, as DNA: TGTGCCAGCAGCCCCTCTCGGGGCTCCTCCTTCGAGCAGTACTTC. This codes for CASSPSRGSSFEQYF.